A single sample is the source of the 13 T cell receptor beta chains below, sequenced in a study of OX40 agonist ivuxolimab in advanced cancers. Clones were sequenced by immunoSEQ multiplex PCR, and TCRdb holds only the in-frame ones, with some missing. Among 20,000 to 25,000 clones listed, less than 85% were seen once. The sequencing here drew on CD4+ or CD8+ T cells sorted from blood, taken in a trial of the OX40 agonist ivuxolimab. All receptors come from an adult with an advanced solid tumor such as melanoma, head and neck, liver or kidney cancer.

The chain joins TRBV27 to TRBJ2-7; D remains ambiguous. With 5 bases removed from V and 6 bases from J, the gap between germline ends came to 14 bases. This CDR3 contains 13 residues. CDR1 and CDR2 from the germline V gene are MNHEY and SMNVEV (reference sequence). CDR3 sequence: CASSAIVRFEQYF. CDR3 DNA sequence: TGTGCCAGCAGTGCGATAGTTAGGTTCGAGCAGTACTTC.

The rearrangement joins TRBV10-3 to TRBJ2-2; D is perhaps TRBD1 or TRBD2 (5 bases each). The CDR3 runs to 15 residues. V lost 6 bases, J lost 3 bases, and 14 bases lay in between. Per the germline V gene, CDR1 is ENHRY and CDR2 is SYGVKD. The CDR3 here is CAIRWDPPDTGELFF. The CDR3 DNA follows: TGTGCCATCAGGTGGGACCCCCCTGACACCGGGGAGCTGTTTTTT.

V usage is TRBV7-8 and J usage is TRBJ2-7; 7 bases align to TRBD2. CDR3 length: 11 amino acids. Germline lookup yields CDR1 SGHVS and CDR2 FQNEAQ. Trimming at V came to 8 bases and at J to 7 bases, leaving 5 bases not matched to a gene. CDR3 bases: TGTGCCAGCCCTAGCGGCGTGGAGCAGTACTTC. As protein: CASPSGVEQYF.

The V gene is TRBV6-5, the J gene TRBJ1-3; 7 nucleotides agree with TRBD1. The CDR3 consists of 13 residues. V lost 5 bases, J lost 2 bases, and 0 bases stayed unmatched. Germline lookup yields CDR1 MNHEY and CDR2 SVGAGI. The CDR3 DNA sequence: TGTGCCAGCAGTACAGGGGCTGGAAACACCATATATTTT. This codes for CASSTGAGNTIYF.

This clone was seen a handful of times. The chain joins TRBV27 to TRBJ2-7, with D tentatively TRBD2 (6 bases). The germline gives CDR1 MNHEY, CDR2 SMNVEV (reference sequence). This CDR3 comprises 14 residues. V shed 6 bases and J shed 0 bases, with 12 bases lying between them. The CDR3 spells CASRPAGLSYEQYF. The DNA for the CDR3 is TGTGCCAGCAGACCCGCGGGACTCTCCTACGAGCAGTACTTC.

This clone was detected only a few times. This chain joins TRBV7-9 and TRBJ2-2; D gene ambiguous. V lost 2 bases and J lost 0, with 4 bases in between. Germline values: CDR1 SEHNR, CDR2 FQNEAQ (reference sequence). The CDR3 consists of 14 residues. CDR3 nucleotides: TGTGCCAGCAGCTTACCCACGAACACCGGGGAGCTGTTTTTT. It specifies CASSLPTNTGELFF.

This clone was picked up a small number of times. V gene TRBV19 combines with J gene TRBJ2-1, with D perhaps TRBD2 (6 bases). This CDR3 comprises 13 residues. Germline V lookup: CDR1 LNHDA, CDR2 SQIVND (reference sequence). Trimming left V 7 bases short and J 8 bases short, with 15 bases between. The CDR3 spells CASTRLDSDEQFF. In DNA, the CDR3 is TGTGCCAGTACCAGACTAGATTCCGATGAGCAGTTCTTC.

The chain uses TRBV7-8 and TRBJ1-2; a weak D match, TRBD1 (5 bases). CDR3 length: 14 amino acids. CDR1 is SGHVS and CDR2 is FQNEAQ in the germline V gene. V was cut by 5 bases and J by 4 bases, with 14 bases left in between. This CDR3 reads CASSPGASSYGYTF. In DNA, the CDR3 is TGTGCCAGCAGCCCCGGGGCCTCCTCCTATGGCTACACCTTC.

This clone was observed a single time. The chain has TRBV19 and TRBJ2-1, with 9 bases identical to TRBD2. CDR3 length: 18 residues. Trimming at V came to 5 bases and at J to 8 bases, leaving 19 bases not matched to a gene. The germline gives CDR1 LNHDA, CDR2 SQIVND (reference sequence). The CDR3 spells CASSLTGAAGGQVHEQFF. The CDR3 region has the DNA TGTGCCAGTAGTCTAACAGGGGCGGCGGGGGGGCAAGTCCATGAGCAGTTCTTC.

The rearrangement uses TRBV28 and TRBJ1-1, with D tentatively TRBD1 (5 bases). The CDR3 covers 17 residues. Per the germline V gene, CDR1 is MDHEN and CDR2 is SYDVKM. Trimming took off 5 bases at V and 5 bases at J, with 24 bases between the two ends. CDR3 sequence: CASSPRPDVGRATEAFF. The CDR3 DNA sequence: TGTGCCAGCAGTCCCCGTCCCGATGTGGGGCGGGCGACTGAAGCTTTCTTT. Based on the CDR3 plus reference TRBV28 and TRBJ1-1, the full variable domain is DVKVTQSSRYLVKRTGEKVFLECVQDMDHENMFWYRQDPGLGLRLIYFSYDVKMKEKGDIPEGYSVSREKKERFSLILESASTNQTSMYLCASSPRPDVGRATEAFFGQGTRLTVV.

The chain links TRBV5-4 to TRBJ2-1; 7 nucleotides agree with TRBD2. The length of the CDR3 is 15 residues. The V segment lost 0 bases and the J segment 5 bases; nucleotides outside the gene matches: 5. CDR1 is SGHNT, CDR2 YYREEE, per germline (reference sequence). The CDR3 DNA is TGTGCCAGCAGCTTGGGCGGGAGTGCCAACAATGAGCAGTTCTTC. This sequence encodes CASSLGGSANNEQFF.

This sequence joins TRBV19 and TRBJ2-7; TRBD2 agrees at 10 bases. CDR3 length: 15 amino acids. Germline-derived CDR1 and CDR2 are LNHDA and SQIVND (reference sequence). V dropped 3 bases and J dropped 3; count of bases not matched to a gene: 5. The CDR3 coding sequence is TGTGCCAGTAGTATTGGACTAGCGGATGTCTACGAGCAGTACTTC. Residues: CASSIGLADVYEQYF.

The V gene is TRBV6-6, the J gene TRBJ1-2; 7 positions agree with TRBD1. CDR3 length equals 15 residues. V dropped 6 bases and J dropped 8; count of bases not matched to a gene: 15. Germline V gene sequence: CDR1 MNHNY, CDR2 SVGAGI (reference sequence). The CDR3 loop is CASRGYKGAGEGYTF. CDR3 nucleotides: TGTGCCAGCAGGGGGTATAAGGGGGCCGGGGAAGGCTACACCTTC.